The 5 T cell receptor beta chains below all came from one sample that was sequenced in a study of shared clonotypes between healthy human individuals. Method: immunoSEQ multiplex PCR; TCRdb's copy keeps in-frame clones and lacks some. The repertoire holds 2 million to 3 million clones, roughly 93% seen once, with about 0.39% in the top ten. The sequencing sample was made of naive CD4+ T cells from PBMCs. Subset in this sample: CD45RA+ positively selected. These receptors were taken from a young man in good health. Some clones in this sample may be carry-over from other donors' samples.

This chain joins TRBV7-9 and TRBJ2-7, with 9 nucleotides matching TRBD2. This CDR3 comprises 18 residues. CDR1 and CDR2 (germline): SEHNR, FQNEAQ (reference sequence). Unmatched junction bases numbered 19, after V lost 5 bases and J lost 5 bases. The CDR3 nucleotides read TGTGCCAGCAGCACCAGACAGGGCGGGAGGGCCGCCATGGACGAGCAGTACTTC. It encodes CASSTRQGGRAAMDEQYF.

The V and J genes are TRBV5-4 and TRBJ2-3; D gene ambiguous. Germline CDR1 is SGHNT and CDR2 is YYREEE (reference sequence). The CDR3 loop spans 15 amino acids. V lost 7 bases, J lost 0 bases, and 15 bases lay in between. In DNA, the CDR3 is TGTGCCAGCGACGCCGGACGTTCTAGCACAGATACGCAGTATTTT. Translated, it gives CASDAGRSSTDTQYF.

The chain recombines TRBV9 with TRBJ2-1; 15 nucleotides line up with TRBD2. Germline V gene data show CDR1 as SGDLS and CDR2 as YYNGEE. V gave up 2 bases and J gave up 4 bases; unmatched junction bases: 4. There are 17 residues in the CDR3. Written as DNA, the CDR3 is TGTGCCAGCAGCGTGGGACTAGCGGGAGGTGGTTACAATGAGCAGTTCTTC. It yields the protein CASSVGLAGGGYNEQFF.

The chain couples TRBV28 to TRBJ2-1; D ambiguous. From germline, CDR1 is MDHEN and CDR2 SYDVKM. The CDR3 runs 14 residues. The ends were cut back, 3 bases at V and 7 bases at J, with 13 bases in the middle. The CDR3 loop reads CASSFLGSKNEQFF. CDR3 coding DNA: TGTGCCAGCAGTTTCTTAGGTTCAAAGAATGAGCAGTTCTTC. The full variable domain, its missing parts supplied by reference TRBV28 and TRBJ2-1, is DVKVTQSSRYLVKRTGEKVFLECVQDMDHENMFWYRQDPGLGLRLIYFSYDVKMKEKGDIPEGYSVSREKKERFSLILESASTNQTSMYLCASSFLGSKNEQFFGPGTRLTVL.

CDR3 nucleotides: TGTGCCAGCAGCTTGCGGAGGGCCTACAATGAGCAGTTCTTC. This codes for CASSLRRAYNEQFF. The chain carries TRBV5-4 and TRBJ2-1, with D tentatively TRBD2 (6 bases). The CDR3 runs to 14 residues. The germline gives CDR1 SGHNT, CDR2 YYREEE (reference sequence). The ends were cut back, 1 base at V and 2 bases at J, with 7 bases in the middle.